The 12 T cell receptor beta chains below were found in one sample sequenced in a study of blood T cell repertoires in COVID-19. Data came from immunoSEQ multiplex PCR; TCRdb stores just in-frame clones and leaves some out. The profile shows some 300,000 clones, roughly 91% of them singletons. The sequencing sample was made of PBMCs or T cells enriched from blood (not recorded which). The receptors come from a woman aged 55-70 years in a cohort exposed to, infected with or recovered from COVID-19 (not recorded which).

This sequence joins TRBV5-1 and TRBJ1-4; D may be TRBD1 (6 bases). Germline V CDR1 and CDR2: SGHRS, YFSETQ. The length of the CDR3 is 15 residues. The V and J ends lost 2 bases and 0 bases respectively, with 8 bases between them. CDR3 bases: TGCGCCAGCAGCTTCGACAGGTCAACTAATGAAAAACTGTTTTTT. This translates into CASSFDRSTNEKLFF.

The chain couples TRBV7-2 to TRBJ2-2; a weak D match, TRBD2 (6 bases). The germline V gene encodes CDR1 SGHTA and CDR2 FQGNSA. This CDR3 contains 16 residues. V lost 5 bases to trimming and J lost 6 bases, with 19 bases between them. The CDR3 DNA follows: TGTGCCAGCAGCGATCCGGGACTGCCTACAGCCGGGGAGCTGTTTTTT. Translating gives CASSDPGLPTAGELFF. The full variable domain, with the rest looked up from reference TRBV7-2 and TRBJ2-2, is GAGVSQSPSNKVTEKGKDVELRCDPISGHTALYWYRQSLGQGLEFLIYFQGNSAPDKSGLPSDRFSAERTGGSVSTLTIQRTQQEDSAVYLCASSDPGLPTAGELFFGEGSRLTVL.

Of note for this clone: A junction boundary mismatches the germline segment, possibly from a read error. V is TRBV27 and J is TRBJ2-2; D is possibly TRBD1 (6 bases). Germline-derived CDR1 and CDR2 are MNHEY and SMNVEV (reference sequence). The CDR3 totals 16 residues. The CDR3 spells CASSFDPPTGPGELFF. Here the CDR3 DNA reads TGTGCCAGTAGTTTTGACCCCCCCACAGGGCCCGGGGAGCTGTTTTTT.

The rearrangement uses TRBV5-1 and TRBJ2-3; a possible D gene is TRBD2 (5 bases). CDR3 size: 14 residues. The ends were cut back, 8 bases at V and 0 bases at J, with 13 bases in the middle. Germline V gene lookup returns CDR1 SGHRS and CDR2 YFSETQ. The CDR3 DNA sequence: TGCGCCAGTAGGAGGCAGGAGAGCACAGATACGCAGTATTTT. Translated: CASRRQESTDTQYF. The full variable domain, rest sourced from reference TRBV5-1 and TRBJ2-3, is KAGVTQTPRYLIKTRGQQVTLSCSPISGHRSVSWYQQTPGQGLQFLFEYFSETQRNKGNFPGRFSGRQFSNSRSEMNVSTLELGDSALYLCASRRQESTDTQYFGPGTRLTVL.

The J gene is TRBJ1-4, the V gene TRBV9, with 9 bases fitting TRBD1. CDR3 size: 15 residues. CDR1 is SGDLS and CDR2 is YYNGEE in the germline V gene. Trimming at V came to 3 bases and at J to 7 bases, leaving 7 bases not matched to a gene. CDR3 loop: CASSALTGGVEKLFF. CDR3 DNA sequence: TGTGCCAGCAGCGCCCTGACAGGGGGGGTTGAAAAACTGTTTTTT.

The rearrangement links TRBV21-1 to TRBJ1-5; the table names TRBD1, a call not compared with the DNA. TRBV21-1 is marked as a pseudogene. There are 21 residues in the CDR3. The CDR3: CASSKVSVGAPFSNSNQPQHF. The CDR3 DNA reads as TGTGCCAGCAGCAAAGTAAGTGTGGGGGCTCCATTCTCTAATAGCAATCAGCCCCAGCATTTT.

DNA of the CDR3: TGCGCCAGCAGCGATCGTTACGGCGGCACCGGGGAGCTGTTTTTT. As protein: CASSDRYGGTGELFF. This sequence joins TRBV4-3 and TRBJ2-2; D not resolved. Trimming took off 5 bases at V and 4 bases at J, with 14 bases between the two ends. Germline loops: CDR1 LGHNA, CDR2 YSLEER. The CDR3 runs 15 residues.

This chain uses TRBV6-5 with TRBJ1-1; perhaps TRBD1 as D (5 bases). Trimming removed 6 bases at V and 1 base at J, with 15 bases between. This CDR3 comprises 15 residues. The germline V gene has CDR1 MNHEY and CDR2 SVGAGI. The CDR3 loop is CASSDRRGRNTEAFF. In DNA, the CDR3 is TGTGCCAGCAGCGACCGCCGGGGGAGGAACACTGAAGCTTTCTTT.

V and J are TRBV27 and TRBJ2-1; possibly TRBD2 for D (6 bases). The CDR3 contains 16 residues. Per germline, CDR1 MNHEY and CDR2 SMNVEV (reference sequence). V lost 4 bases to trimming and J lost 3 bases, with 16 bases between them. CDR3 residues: CASSSTVAAVYNEQFF. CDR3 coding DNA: TGTGCCAGCAGTTCAACAGTAGCGGCGGTCTACAATGAGCAGTTCTTC.

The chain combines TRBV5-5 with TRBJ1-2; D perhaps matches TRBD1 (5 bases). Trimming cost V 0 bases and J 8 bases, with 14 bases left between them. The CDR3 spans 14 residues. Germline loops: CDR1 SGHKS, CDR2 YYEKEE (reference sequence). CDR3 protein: CASSLEAGQRGYTF. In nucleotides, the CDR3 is TGTGCCAGCAGCTTGGAGGCAGGGCAAAGGGGCTACACCTTC.

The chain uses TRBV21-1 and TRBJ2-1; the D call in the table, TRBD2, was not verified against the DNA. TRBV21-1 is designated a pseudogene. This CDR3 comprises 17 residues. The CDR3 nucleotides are TGTGCCAGCAGCAAAGCCGCCGGGACTAGCGGGAGAGATGAGCAGTTCTTC. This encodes CASSKAAGTSGRDEQFF.

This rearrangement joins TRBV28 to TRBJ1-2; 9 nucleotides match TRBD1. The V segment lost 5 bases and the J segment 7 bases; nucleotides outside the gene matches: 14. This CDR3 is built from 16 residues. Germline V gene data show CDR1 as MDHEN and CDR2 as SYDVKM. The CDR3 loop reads CASSLRQGGIGSGYTF. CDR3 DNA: TGTGCCAGCAGTCTCAGACAGGGGGGAATTGGTAGTGGCTACACCTTC.